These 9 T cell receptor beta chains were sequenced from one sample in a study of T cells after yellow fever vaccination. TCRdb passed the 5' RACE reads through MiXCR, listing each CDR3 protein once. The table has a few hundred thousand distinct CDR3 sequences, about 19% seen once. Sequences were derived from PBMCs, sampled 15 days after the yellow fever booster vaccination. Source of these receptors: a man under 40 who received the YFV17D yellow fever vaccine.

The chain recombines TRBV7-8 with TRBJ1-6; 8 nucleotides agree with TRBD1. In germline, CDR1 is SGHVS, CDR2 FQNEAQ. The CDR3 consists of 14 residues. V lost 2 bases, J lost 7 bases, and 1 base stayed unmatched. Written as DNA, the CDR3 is TGTGCCAGCAGCTTACGACAGGGGAATTCACCCCTCCACTTT. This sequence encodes CASSLRQGNSPLHF.

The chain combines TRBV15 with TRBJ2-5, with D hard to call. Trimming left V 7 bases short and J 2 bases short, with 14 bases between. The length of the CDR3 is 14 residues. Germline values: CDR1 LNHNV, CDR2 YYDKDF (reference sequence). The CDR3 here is CATTHDGPQETQYF. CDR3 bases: TGTGCCACCACCCACGATGGCCCACAAGAGACCCAGTACTTC.

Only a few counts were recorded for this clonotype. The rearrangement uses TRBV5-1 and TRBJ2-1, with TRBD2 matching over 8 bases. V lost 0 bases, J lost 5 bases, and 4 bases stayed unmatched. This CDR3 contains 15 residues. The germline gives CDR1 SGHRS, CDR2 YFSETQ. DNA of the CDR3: TGCGCCAGCAGCTTGGCTGGACTAGCCCACAATGAGCAGTTCTTC. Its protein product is CASSLAGLAHNEQFF.

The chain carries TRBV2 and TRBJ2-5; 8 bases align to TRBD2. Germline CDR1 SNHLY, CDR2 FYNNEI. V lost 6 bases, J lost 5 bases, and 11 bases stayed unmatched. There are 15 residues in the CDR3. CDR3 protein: CASRGVGRAGETQYF. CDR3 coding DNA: TGTGCCAGCAGGGGTGTCGGGAGGGCCGGGGAGACCCAGTACTTC.

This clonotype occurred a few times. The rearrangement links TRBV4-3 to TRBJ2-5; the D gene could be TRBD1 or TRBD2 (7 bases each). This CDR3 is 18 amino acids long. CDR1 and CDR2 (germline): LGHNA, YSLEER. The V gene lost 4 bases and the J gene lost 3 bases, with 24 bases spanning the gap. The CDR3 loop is CASSRRQGSLAEEETQYF. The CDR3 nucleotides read TGCGCCAGCAGCCGACGACAGGGCTCGCTAGCGGAGGAAGAGACCCAGTACTTC.

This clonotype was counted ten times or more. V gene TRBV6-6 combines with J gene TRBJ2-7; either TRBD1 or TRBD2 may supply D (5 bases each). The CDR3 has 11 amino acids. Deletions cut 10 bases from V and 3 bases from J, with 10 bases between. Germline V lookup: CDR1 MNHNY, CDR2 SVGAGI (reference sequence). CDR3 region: CATTGGYEQYF. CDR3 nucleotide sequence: TGTGCCACCACTGGGGGCTACGAGCAGTACTTC.

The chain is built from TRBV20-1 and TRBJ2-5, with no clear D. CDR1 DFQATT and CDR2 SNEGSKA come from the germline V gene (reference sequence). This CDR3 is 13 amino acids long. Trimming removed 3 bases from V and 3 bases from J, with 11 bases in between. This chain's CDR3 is CSASAYYEETQYF. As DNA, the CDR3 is TGCAGTGCTAGCGCATATTACGAAGAGACCCAGTACTTC.

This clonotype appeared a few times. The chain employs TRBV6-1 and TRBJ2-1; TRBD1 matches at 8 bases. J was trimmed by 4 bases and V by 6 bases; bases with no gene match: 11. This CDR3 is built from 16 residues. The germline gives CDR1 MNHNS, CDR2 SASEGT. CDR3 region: CASSPGTGPRYNEQFF. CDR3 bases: TGTGCCAGCAGCCCGGGGACAGGACCTAGGTACAATGAGCAGTTCTTC.

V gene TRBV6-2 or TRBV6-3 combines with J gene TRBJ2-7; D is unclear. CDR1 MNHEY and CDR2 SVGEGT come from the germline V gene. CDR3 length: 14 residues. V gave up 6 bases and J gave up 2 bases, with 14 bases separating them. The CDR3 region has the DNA TGTGCCAGCAGGACCCAACCAGACACCTACGAGCAGTACTTC. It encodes CASRTQPDTYEQYF.